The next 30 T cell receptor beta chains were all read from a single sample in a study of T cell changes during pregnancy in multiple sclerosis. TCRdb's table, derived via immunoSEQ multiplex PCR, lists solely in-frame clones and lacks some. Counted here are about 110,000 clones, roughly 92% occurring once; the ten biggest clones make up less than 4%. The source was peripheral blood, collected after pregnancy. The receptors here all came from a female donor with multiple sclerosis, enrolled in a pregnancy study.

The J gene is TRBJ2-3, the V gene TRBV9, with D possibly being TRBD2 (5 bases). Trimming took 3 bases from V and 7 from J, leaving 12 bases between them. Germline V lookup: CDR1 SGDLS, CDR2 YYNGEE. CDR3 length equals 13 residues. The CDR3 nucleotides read TGTGCCAGCAGCGGGGCGGGCGTATATACGCAGTATTTT. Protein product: CASSGAGVYTQYF.

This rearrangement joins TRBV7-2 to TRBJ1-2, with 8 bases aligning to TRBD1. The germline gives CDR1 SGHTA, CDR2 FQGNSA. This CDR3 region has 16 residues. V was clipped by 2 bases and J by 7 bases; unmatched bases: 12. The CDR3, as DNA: TGTGCCAGCAGCTTATCCGTAGACAGGGGCCTCTCTGGCTACACCTTC. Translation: CASSLSVDRGLSGYTF.

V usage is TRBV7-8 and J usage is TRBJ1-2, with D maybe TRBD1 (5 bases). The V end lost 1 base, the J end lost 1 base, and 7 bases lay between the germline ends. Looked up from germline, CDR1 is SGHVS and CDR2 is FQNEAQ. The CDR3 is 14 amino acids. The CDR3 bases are TGTGCCAGCAGCTTAGGACAGCGTAACTATGGCTACACCTTC. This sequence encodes CASSLGQRNYGYTF.

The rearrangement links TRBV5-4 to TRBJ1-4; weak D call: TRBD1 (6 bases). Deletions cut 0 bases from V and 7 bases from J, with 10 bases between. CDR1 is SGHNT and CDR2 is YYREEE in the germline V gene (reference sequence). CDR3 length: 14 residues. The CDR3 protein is CASSLGGHGEKLFF. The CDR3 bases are TGTGCCAGCAGCTTGGGGGGGCATGGTGAAAAACTGTTTTTT.

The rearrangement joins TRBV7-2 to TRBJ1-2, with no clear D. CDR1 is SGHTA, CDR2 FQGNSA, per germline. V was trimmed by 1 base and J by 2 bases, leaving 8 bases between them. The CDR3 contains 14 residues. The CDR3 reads CASSLGSANYGYTF. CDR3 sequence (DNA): TGTGCCAGCAGCTTAGGTAGCGCCAACTATGGCTACACCTTC.

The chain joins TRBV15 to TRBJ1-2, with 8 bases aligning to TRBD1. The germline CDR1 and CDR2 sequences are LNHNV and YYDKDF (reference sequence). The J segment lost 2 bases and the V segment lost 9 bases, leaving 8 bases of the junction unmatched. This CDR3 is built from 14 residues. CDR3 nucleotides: TGTGCCACGGGTCCCACAGGGGGAAACTATGGCTACACCTTC. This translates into CATGPTGGNYGYTF.

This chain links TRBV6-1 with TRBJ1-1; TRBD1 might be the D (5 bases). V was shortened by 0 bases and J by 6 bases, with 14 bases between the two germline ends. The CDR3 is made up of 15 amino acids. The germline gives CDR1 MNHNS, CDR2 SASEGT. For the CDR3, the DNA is TGTGCCAGCAGTGAAGCTCCGGGGGGGGGAGCTGAAGCTTTCTTT. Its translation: CASSEAPGGGAEAFF.

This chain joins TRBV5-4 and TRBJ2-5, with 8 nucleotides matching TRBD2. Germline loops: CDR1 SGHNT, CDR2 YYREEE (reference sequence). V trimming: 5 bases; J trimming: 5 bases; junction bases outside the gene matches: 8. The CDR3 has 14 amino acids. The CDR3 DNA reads TGTGCCAGCAGTAATGGGACTAGAGAGGAGACCCAGTACTTC. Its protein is CASSNGTREETQYF.

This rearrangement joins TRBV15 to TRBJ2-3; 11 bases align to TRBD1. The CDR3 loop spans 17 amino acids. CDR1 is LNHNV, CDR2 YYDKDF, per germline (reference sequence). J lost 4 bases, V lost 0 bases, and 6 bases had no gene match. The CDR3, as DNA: TGTGCCACCAGCAGAGATCCACCGGACAGGGGGCCAGATACGCAGTATTTT. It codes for CATSRDPPDRGPDTQYF.

The CDR3 region has the DNA TGTGCCAGCATGAGGGACACTAACTACGAGCAGTACTTC. Its protein is CASMRDTNYEQYF. This sequence joins TRBV25-1 and TRBJ2-7, with TRBD1 as a possible D gene (6 bases). Trimming took off 7 bases at V and 3 bases at J, with 13 bases between the two ends. From germline, CDR1 is MGHDK and CDR2 SYGVNS. The CDR3 is 13 amino acids.

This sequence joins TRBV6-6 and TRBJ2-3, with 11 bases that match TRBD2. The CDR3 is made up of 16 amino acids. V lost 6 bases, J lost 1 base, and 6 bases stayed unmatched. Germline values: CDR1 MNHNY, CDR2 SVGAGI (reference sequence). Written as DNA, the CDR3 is TGTGCCAGCAGGTATGGGACTAGCGGAGGCACAGATACGCAGTATTTT. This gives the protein CASRYGTSGGTDTQYF.

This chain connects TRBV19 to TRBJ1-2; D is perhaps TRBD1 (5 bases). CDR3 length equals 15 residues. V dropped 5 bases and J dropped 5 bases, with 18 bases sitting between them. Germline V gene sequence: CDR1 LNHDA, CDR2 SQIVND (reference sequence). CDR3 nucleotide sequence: TGTGCCAGTAGTCCGGGGACTGGGGGAAGGTATGGCTACACCTTC. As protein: CASSPGTGGRYGYTF.

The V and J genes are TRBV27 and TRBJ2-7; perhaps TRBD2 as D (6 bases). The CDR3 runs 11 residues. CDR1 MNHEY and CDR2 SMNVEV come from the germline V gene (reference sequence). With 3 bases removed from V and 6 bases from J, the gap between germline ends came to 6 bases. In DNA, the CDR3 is TGTGCCAGCAGTTTGGGGGGCGAGCAGTACTTC. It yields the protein CASSLGGEQYF.

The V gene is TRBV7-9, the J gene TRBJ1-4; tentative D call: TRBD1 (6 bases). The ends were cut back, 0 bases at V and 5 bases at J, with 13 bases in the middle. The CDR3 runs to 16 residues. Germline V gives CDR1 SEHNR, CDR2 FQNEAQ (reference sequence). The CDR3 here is CASSLAFGGANEKLFF. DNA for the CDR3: TGTGCCAGCAGCTTAGCCTTCGGGGGGGCAAATGAAAAACTGTTTTTT.

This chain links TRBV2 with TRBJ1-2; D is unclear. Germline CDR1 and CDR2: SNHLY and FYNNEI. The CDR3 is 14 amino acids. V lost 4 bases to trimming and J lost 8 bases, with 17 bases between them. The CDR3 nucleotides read TGTGCCAGCAGTGCCGAACCGCGGTTCAGAGGCTACACCTTC. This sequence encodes CASSAEPRFRGYTF.

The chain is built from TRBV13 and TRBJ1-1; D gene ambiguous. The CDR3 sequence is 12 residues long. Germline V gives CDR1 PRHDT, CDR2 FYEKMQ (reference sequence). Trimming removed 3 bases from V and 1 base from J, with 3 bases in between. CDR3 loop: CASSLANTEAFF. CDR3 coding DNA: TGTGCCAGCAGCTTGGCGAACACTGAAGCTTTCTTT.

CDR3 DNA sequence: TGTGCCATCAGGCCGGGACAGGCATTCGGTGCAACTTGGGACGGCTATGGCTACACCTTC. Amino acids: CAIRPGQAFGATWDGYGYTF. This chain joins TRBV10-3 and TRBJ1-2; 8 nucleotides match TRBD1. The CDR3 runs 20 residues. With V trimmed by 6 bases and J by 4 bases, 25 bases remained unmatched. In germline, CDR1 is ENHRY, CDR2 SYGVKD.

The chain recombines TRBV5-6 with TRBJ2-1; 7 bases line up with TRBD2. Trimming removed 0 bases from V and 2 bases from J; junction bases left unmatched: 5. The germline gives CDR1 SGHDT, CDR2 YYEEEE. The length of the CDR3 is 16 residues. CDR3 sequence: CASSLGGTTPYNEQFF. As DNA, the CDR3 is TGTGCCAGCAGCTTGGGAGGGACTACCCCCTACAATGAGCAGTTCTTC.

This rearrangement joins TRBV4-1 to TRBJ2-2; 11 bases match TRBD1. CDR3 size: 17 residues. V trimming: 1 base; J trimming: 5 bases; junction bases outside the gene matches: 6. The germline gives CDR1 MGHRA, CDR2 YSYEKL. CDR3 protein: CASSQGTGGARTGELFF. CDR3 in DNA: TGCGCCAGCAGCCAAGGGACAGGGGGCGCGAGGACCGGGGAGCTGTTTTTT.

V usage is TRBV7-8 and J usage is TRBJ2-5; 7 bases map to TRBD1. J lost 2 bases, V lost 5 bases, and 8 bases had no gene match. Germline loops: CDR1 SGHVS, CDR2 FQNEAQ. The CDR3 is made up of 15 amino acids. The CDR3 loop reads CASSHPGGGQETQYF. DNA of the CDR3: TGTGCCAGCAGCCACCCAGGGGGTGGACAAGAGACCCAGTACTTC. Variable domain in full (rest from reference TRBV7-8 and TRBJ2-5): GAGVSQSPRYKVAKRGQDVALRCDPISGHVSLFWYQQALGQGPEFLTYFQNEAQLDKSGLPSDRFFAERPEGSVSTLKIQRTQQEDSAVYLCASSHPGGGQETQYFGPGTRLLVL.

The CDR3 region has the DNA TGTGCCAGCAGGCCTGTCAGGGACACCGGGGAGCTGTTTTTT. Its protein product is CASRPVRDTGELFF. This rearrangement joins TRBV6-6 to TRBJ2-2; the D gene is possibly TRBD1 (5 bases). The V gene's germline CDR1 is MNHNY and CDR2 SVGAGI (reference sequence). The germline V and J ends were trimmed by 6 bases and 3 bases, with 11 bases remaining between them. The CDR3 spans 14 residues.

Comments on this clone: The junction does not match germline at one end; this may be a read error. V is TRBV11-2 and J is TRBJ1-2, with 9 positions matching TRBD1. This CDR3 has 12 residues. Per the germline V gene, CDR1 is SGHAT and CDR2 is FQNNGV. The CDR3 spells CASSLATGGSSF. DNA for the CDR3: TGTGCCAGCAGCTTAGCTACAGGGGGCTCTTCCTTC.

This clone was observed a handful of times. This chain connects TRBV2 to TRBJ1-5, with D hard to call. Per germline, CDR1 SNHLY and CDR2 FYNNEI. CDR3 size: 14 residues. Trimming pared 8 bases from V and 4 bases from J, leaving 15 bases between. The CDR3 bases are TGTGCCAGCCTTGCGGAGGCAGTAAATCAGCCCCAGCATTTT. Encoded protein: CASLAEAVNQPQHF.

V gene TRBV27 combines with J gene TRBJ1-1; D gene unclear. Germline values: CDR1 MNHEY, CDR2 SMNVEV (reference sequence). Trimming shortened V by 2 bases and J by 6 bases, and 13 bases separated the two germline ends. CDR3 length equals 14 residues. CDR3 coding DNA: TGTGCCAGCAGTTTAGTCGGGGTTGGGGCTGAAGCTTTCTTT. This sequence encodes CASSLVGVGAEAFF.

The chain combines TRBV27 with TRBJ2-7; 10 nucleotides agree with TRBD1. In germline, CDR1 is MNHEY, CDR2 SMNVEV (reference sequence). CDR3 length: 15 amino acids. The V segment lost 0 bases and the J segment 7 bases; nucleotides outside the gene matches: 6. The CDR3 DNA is TGTGCCAGCAGTTTATCGCGGGGACAGGGGAGGGAGCAGTACTTC. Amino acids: CASSLSRGQGREQYF.

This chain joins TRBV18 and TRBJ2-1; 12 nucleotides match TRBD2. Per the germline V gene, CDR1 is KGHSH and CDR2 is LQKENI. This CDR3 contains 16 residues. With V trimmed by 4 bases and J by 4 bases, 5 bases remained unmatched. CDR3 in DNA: TGTGCCAGCTCACGTACTAGCGGGGGGAGGTACAATGAGCAGTTCTTC. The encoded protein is CASSRTSGGRYNEQFF.

CDR3 in DNA: TGTGCCAGCAGTTTACCGGGACAGGGGGCGCTTGGAAACACCATATATTTT. It specifies CASSLPGQGALGNTIYF. This chain uses TRBV28 with TRBJ1-3; 12 nucleotides align to TRBD1. The CDR3 is 17 residues long. Germline V gene data show CDR1 as MDHEN and CDR2 as SYDVKM. Trimming removed 2 bases from V and 3 bases from J; junction bases left unmatched: 5.

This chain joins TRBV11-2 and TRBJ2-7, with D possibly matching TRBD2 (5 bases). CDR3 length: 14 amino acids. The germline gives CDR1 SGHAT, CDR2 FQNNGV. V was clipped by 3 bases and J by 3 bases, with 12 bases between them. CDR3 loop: CASSFSGIGYEQYF. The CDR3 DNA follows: TGTGCCAGCAGCTTTTCGGGGATCGGCTACGAGCAGTACTTC.

This CDR3 is CASSHRDRNGYTF. Here the CDR3 DNA reads TGTGCCAGCAGTCACAGGGATCGAAATGGCTACACCTTC. The chain links TRBV25-1 to TRBJ1-2; the D gene is possibly TRBD1 (6 bases). This CDR3 is built from 13 residues. V was pared by 5 bases and J by 6 bases, with 13 bases between. Germline CDR1 reads MGHDK; CDR2 reads SYGVNS.

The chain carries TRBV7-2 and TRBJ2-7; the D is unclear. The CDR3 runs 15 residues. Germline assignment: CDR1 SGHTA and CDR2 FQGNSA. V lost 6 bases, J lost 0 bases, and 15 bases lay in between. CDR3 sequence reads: CASSYDSQTSYEQYF. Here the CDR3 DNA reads TGTGCCAGCAGTTACGACTCCCAGACCTCCTACGAGCAGTACTTC.